The 13 T cell receptor beta chains listed next were all sequenced from one sample in a study of blood T cell repertoires in COVID-19 (dated by TCRdb to 2020 to 2022). Receptors were amplified or captured by the immunoSEQ multiplex PCR assay. Here the immuneACCESS table is served through TCRdb, limited to in-frame sequences with V and J called. Missing clones are a known gap in these copies; in checked studies unresolved V genes cover under half, and the rest lacks a known reason. The sample records about 330,000 clones, 80% to 95% of which are singletons. The ten largest clones add up to approximately 17% of the sample. The sample comprised PBMCs or T cells enriched from blood (not recorded which). These receptors were collected from a woman between 25 and 40 years old who had recovered from COVID-19.

The chain combines TRBV7-3 with TRBJ2-7, with D maybe TRBD2 (6 bases). Germline assignment: CDR1 SGHTA and CDR2 FQGTGA. The CDR3 covers 15 residues. V was shortened by 1 base and J by 6 bases, with 16 bases between the two germline ends. The CDR3 coding sequence is TGTGCCAGCAGCTTAAGTAGCGGAGGAGTAGGCGAGCAGTACTTC. It specifies CASSLSSGGVGEQYF.

V usage is TRBV4-3 and J usage is TRBJ2-1, with 8 bases that match TRBD2. Unmatched junction bases numbered 10, after V lost 4 bases and J lost 5 bases. The CDR3 contains 16 residues. CDR1 is LGHNA and CDR2 is YSLEER in the germline V gene. CDR3 bases: TGCGCCAGCAGCCCTAGAGCGGGGGACCTAAACAATGAGCAGTTCTTC. It encodes CASSPRAGDLNNEQFF.

The rearrangement uses TRBV6-1 and TRBJ2-1; 10 nucleotides line up with TRBD2. The germline V gene has CDR1 MNHNS and CDR2 SASEGT. Trimming removed 2 bases from V and 9 bases from J; junction bases left unmatched: 7. This CDR3 is 15 amino acids long. The CDR3 reads CASSEHLAGEFEQFF. The CDR3 bases are TGTGCCAGCAGTGAACACCTAGCGGGAGAATTTGAGCAGTTCTTC.

The chain combines TRBV5-1 with TRBJ1-2; D call uncertain. Germline CDR1 and CDR2: SGHRS and YFSETQ. V shed 5 bases and J shed 2 bases, with 13 bases lying between them. The CDR3 is 14 residues long. CDR3 in amino acids: CASSPLGPNYGYTF. CDR3 coding DNA: TGCGCCAGCAGTCCCCTGGGCCCCAACTATGGCTACACCTTC.

The V gene is TRBV7-3, the J gene TRBJ2-1; 9 nucleotides line up with TRBD1. Germline CDR1 and CDR2: SGHTA and FQGTGA. This CDR3 is built from 14 residues. With V trimmed by 2 bases and J by 8 bases, 4 bases remained unmatched. The CDR3 sequence is CASSLRDREDEQFF. In DNA form, the CDR3 reads TGTGCCAGCAGCTTACGGGACAGGGAAGATGAGCAGTTCTTC.

The chain employs TRBV25-1 and TRBJ1-2, with D possibly matching TRBD1 (6 bases). V was pared by 8 bases and J by 2 bases, with 15 bases between. This CDR3 is 14 amino acids long. In germline, CDR1 is MGHDK, CDR2 SYGVNS. This chain's CDR3 is CASVPSGQNYGYTF. CDR3 DNA sequence: TGTGCCAGCGTCCCTTCCGGACAGAACTATGGCTACACCTTC.

J is TRBJ1-1 and V is TRBV5-1, with unresolved D. There are 13 residues in the CDR3. CDR1 SGHRS and CDR2 YFSETQ come from the germline V gene. V lost 1 base and J lost 3, with 7 bases in between. Written as DNA, the CDR3 is TGCGCCAGCAGCTTGCAAACTGACACTGAAGCTTTCTTT. Residues: CASSLQTDTEAFF.

The chain links TRBV13 to TRBJ1-1; D unclear. The CDR3 has 15 residues. The V end lost 5 bases, the J end lost 0 bases, and 13 bases lay between the germline ends. Germline CDR1 PRHDT, CDR2 FYEKMQ (reference sequence). CDR3 bases: TGTGCCAGCAGCCCAACGGCGGGCTTGAACACTGAAGCTTTCTTT. As protein: CASSPTAGLNTEAFF.

The chain recombines TRBV5-4 with TRBJ2-5, with TRBD2 as a possible D gene (5 bases). The CDR3 loop spans 16 amino acids. The ends were cut back, 2 bases at V and 5 bases at J, with 19 bases in the middle. Per germline, CDR1 SGHNT and CDR2 YYREEE (reference sequence). The CDR3 spells CASSFRSGPPGETQYF. In DNA, the CDR3 is TGTGCCAGCAGCTTTCGGTCAGGACCCCCGGGGGAGACCCAGTACTTC.

The chain is built from TRBV5-4 and TRBJ1-2; D possibly corresponds to TRBD1 (5 bases). This CDR3 contains 17 residues. Germline CDR1 SGHNT, CDR2 YYREEE (reference sequence). The V end lost 3 bases, the J end lost 2 bases, and 20 bases lay between the germline ends. CDR3 coding DNA: TGTGCCAGCAGCTCCGGACACCCCAACAACGAAAACTATGGCTACACCTTC. This sequence encodes CASSSGHPNNENYGYTF.

V and J are TRBV11-2 and TRBJ2-7; tentatively, D is TRBD2 (5 bases). The CDR3 runs 17 residues. Germline assignment: CDR1 SGHAT and CDR2 FQNNGV. V was trimmed by 3 bases and J by 0 bases, leaving 18 bases between them. This chain's CDR3 is CASSFGLSERSSYEQYF. The CDR3 bases are TGTGCCAGCAGCTTTGGACTCTCGGAAAGGTCCTCCTACGAGCAGTACTTC.

The V call is TRBV7-3, the J call TRBJ2-3; 14 bases map to TRBD2. Germline V gene lookup returns CDR1 SGHTA and CDR2 FQGTGA. This CDR3 has 16 amino acids. The V and J ends lost 5 bases and 3 bases, in that order; junction bases with no gene match: 4. The CDR3 protein is CASSPGLAGGTDTQYF. The CDR3 DNA reads TGTGCCAGCAGCCCCGGACTAGCGGGAGGTACAGATACGCAGTATTTT. Filled out from reference TRBV7-3 and TRBJ2-3, the complete variable domain reads GAGVSQTPSNKVTEKGKYVELRCDPISGHTALYWYRQSLGQGPEFLIYFQGTGAADDSGLPNDRFFAVRPEGSVSTLKIQRTERGDSAVYLCASSPGLAGGTDTQYFGPGTRLTVL.

The genes are TRBV7-2 and TRBJ1-1; D gene uncertain. The CDR3 totals 13 residues. V lost 6 bases, J lost 0 bases, and 8 bases lay in between. The germline CDR1 and CDR2 sequences are SGHTA and FQGNSA. The CDR3 here is CASSSTVNTEAFF. The CDR3 DNA reads TGTGCCAGCAGTTCAACGGTGAACACTGAAGCTTTCTTT.